In this sample, the clone carrying this TCR beta chain turned up many times. Seattle-derived patients entered the study during active infection and were followed longitudinally. The data stem from a study of blood T cell repertoires in COVID-19. Authors' analysis steps: Using reference gene primer amplification, nucleated cell counts were estimated. Repertoires were generated with immunoSEQ multiplex PCR, while TCRdb's copy carries only in-frame clones and drops some. V and J calls and clone size are those listed in that table; D and trimming were worked out from the DNA. The repertoire has around 150,000 clones, 65% to 90% of them found once; the top ten carry around 7%. This TCR was recovered from a woman aged 40 to 50 with COVID-19, enrolled during active disease. Sequencing used peripheral blood.

The CDR3 bases are TGTGCCAGCAGCTCCCTTCCGGGAGGGAATGGCGAGCAGTACTTC. This codes for CASSSLPGGNGEQYF. This chain uses TRBV7-6 with TRBJ2-7, with 8 positions matching TRBD2. The CDR3 contains 15 residues. Germline-derived CDR1 and CDR2 are SGHVS and FNYEAQ. V was pared by 4 bases and J by 6 bases, with 11 bases of the junction left unmatched.